The source of this T cell receptor (beta chain) is a study of T cells in localized non-small cell lung cancer. The study's findings and limits: In the blood, greater T cell density corresponded to longer overall survival. There was higher T cell clonality in uninvolved adjacent lung than in tumor, and it was highest there. A median around 57 of the top 100 tumor clones appeared in adjacent lung.

The repertoire was sequenced with immunoSEQ multiplex PCR; TCRdb's copy has only in-frame clones and lacks some. The data contain around 39,000 clones, 75% to 90% of them singletons. To note about this clone: What it binds is unknown.

The receptor comes from a woman aged 35 to 70 with stage I lung adenocarcinoma. The sample here was peripheral blood, taken before any cancer treatment.

The CDR3 nucleotides are TGTGCCAGCAGTTTGGGACAGACGAATGAAAAACTGTTTTTT. Amino acid sequence: CASSLGQTNEKLFF. This chain uses TRBV27 with TRBJ1-4; 7 bases map to TRBD1. This CDR3 spans 14 amino acids. With V trimmed by 3 bases and J by 5 bases, 3 bases remained unmatched. Germline V lookup: CDR1 MNHEY, CDR2 SMNVEV (reference sequence).